This T cell receptor (beta chain) was sequenced during a study of T-cell reconstitution after alpha-beta-depleted transplantation in children. CDR1 is SEHNR, CDR2 FQNEAQ, per germline (reference sequence). CDR3 length: 15 residues. V was trimmed by 5 bases and J by 2 bases, leaving 16 bases between them. TCRbeta library preparation incorporated unique molecular identifiers. TCRdb redid the calling of the PCR reads with MiXCR, one entry per CDR3 protein. The table lists about 280,000 distinct CDR3 sequences, about 9.9% of them singletons. A few counts support this clonotype. This TCR was sampled from a male patient under 10 years old who had a stem cell transplant for chronic granulomatous disease, so the T cells may come from the graft donor. The chain combines TRBV7-9 with TRBJ2-7, with a weak D call TRBD1 (5 bases). The specimen was peripheral blood, collected 180 days after TCRalphabeta/CD19-depleted stem cell transplant. CDR3 protein: CASSHKGHLAYEQYF. For the CDR3, the DNA is TGTGCCAGCAGCCACAAGGGGCACCTCGCCTACGAGCAGTACTTC.